What follows are 5 T cell receptor beta chains derived from one specimen sequenced in a study of T cell clonality in common variable immunodeficiency. Method: immunoSEQ multiplex PCR; TCRdb's copy keeps in-frame clones and lacks some. This record lists around 60,000 clones, none seen once only, and the top ten clones contain approximately 1.5%. Sequenced: peripheral blood mononuclear cells. Every receptor here comes from a person between 18 and 75 years old in good health.

A remark on this clone: The DNA ends 3 residues before the CDR3 does, and the rest of the CDR3 is filled in from the germline J gene. The chain carries TRBV11-3 and TRBJ2-2; perhaps D is TRBD1 or TRBD2 (6 bases each). This CDR3 comprises 15 residues. Germline assignment: CDR1 SGHNT and CDR2 YENEEA. Between the trimmed V and J ends, which lost 2 bases and 4 bases, there was a span of 11 bases. The CDR3 is CASSLTRGGTGELFF. The sequenced part of the CDR3 DNA is TGTGCCAGCAGCTTAACCAGGGGAGGCACCGGGGAG. The variable domain in full, with the rest retrieved from reference TRBV11-3 and TRBJ2-2, is EAGVVQSPRYKIIEKKQPVAFWCNPISGHNTLYWYLQNLGQGPELLIRYENEEAVDDSQLPKDRFSAERLKGVDSTLKIQPAELGDSAVYLCASSLTRGGTGELFFGEGSRLTVL.

This clone has ten or more counts. Read coverage stops 3 residues before the CDR3 terminus; the germline J gene supplies the remainder. The V call is TRBV7-9, the J call TRBJ1-2, with D perhaps TRBD1 (6 bases). Looked up from germline, CDR1 is SEHNR and CDR2 is FQNEAQ (reference sequence). The CDR3 totals 13 residues. CDR3 DNA, as far as it was read: TGTGCCAGCAGCGCCGCACAGGGCTCCGGC. This codes for CASSAAQGSG. The whole CDR3 protein is CASSAAQGSGYTF.

This clone was recorded at least ten times. The read ends 3 residues before the CDR3 terminus; that terminus is restored from the germline J gene. V and J are TRBV20-1 and TRBJ2-6, with a weak D call TRBD1 (6 bases). The CDR3 runs to 18 residues. The ends were cut back, 3 bases at V and 4 bases at J, with 22 bases in the middle. Germline CDR1 is DFQATT and CDR2 is SNEGSKA (reference sequence). The chain's CDR3 is CSASDPKQGALGANVLTF. The sequenced part of the CDR3 DNA is TGCAGTGCTAGTGACCCAAAACAGGGAGCGTTGGGGGCCAACGTC.

The table lists this clone with many counts. The CDR3 extends 3 residues past the end of the read, so its final part is completed from the germline J gene. Other DNA sequences in the same sample also yield this CDR3. The V call is TRBV20-1, the J call TRBJ1-5, with D uncertain. Trimming cost V 2 bases and J 0 bases, with 5 bases left between them. CDR3 length: 13 residues. Germline CDR1 DFQATT, CDR2 SNEGSKA (reference sequence). CDR3 DNA, as far as it was read: TGCAGTGCTAGAACAGATAGCAATCAGCCC. It specifies CSARTDSNQP. The whole CDR3 reads CSARTDSNQPQHF.

This clone was observed many times. The DNA ends 3 residues before the CDR3 does, and the rest of the CDR3 is filled in from the germline J gene. The rearrangement links TRBV20-1 to TRBJ1-6; 7 bases match TRBD1. CDR3 length: 15 residues. The J segment lost 8 bases and the V segment lost 5 bases, leaving 12 bases of the junction unmatched. CDR1 and CDR2 from the germline V gene are DFQATT and SNEGSKA (reference sequence). CDR3 sequence: CSAQGLQGSDSPLHF. The part of the CDR3 DNA that was read is TGCAGTGCTCAAGGATTACAGGGGAGTGATTCACCC.